Here is one T cell receptor (beta chain) with its context. This clone was counted between two and nine times. Its antigen is not yet known. It has no much larger one-base neighbor in the sample; base qualities were not kept. Including cysteine and phenylalanine, the CDR3 has 14 amino acids. Only the CDR3 part of the read is kept: 42 bases, read in frame from the first base. The sample is drawn from a study of shared clonotypes between healthy human individuals (TCRdb year 2020). Study-wide context: The cohort included three men and a couple of women between 18 and 49 years of age. The study deeply sequenced blood TCR repertoires of several healthy adults to estimate repertoire size and the extent of clonotype sharing between individuals. Libraries were prepared and TCR repertoires were sequenced by different laboratories using diverse techniques, in order to increase sequencing depth and limit assay-specific biases. Leukapheresis yielded between about 0.94 and 8.9 billion PBMCs per donor.

Results the study describes overall, beyond this receptor: Based on pairwise subsampling, the degree of clonotype sharing among donors was expected to be affected by sequencing depth. The small number of donors limited the genetic and exposure-history diversity represented. Sampling was limited to blood, and TCR repertoires in tissue likely differ from TCR repertoires in blood.

Donors were healthy HIV-negative adults with no recently reported acute infections or vaccinations. Every donor was a Caucasian adult living in Nashville, Tennessee, USA. For unsorted samples, approximately 81 million PBMCs were counted, and genomic DNA was extracted using the QIAamp DNA Blood Mini kit. Blood was collected by leukapheresis, and PBMCs were isolated by Ficoll-Histopaque density gradient centrifugation and then cryopreserved in liquid nitrogen vapor phase. Using the deep immunoSEQ assay, TCR CDR3 regions were amplified from genomic DNA by multiplex PCR. Genomic DNA extracted from each cell subset was distributed evenly over all wells of several immunoSEQ 96-well plates, and each plate served as one replicate. For unsorted PBMC, about 300 ng of genomic DNA, equivalent to around 33,000 T cell genomes, went into each replicate PCR. Ten immunoSEQ deep assay plates were used to sequence unsorted PBMC genomic DNA. Purified libraries were quantified with a Qubit 3.0 fluorometer, sized on a Bioanalyzer 2100, and re-quantified with the KAPA Library Quantification kit. A separate single-read 150-cycle Illumina NextSeq 550 flow cell was used to sequence each immunoSEQ 96-well plate. The authors processed their data as follows. Because the immunoSEQ output included only junctional sequences and no quality scores, the filtering could not be the same as the filtering used for full-length reads. Sequences were annotated with PyIR, a Python wrapper for IgBLAST v1.9, using IMGT germline references to assign V/J genes and CDR3. Reads were filtered out if the reads had weak V/J assignments (E-value above 1e-6), no CDR3, stop codons, out-of-frame junctions, or ambiguous translated residues. V3J clonotypes were defined as sequences sharing the same inferred V gene, J gene, and CDR3 amino acid sequence. Percentage overlap between repertoires was calculated by dividing the number of shared unique clonotypes by the size of the smaller repertoire. RTK rarefaction, the Chao1 estimator, and Recon v2.1 estimates of unobserved clonotypes were used to assess repertoire richness. What TCRdb holds here is the immuneACCESS table cut down to in-frame rearrangements. Part of the clones is not present; checked against another copy, under half of the missing clones reflect an unresolved V gene, and the others are unexplained. V, J and clone size are taken as reported in that table, and D and trimming were inferred from the DNA itself. The sample contains approximately 500,000 clones, over 75% of them found a single time. The ten largest clones add up to about 12% of the sample.

The TCR was taken from a woman in her thirties or forties in good health. Some clones in this sample may be carry-over from other donors' samples. The chain was built from TRBV21-1 and TRBJ2-7; the D call in the table, TRBD1, was not verified against the DNA. TRBV21-1 corresponds to a pseudogene. The sample consisted of PBMCs. The DNA sequence is as follows: TGTGCCAGCAGCAAAGGCAACAAGTCGTACGAGCAGTACTTC. It codes for CASSKGNKSYEQYF.